This T cell receptor (beta chain) was captured in a study of blood T cell repertoires in COVID-19. Looking at the study overall: Some COVID-19 samples were acute and others convalescent; all came from the United States, Italy and Spain. The cDNA or gDNA used as material had been derived from T cells, B-cell-depleted T cells, or PBMCs.

The data were produced by immunoSEQ multiplex PCR, yet TCRdb's version contains in-frame clones alone and is incomplete. The repertoire includes under 250,000 clones, 85% of them detected once, and approximately 9% sits in the top ten. Germline V gene data show CDR1 as SGHTA and CDR2 as FQGTGA. Trimming removed 6 bases from V and 2 bases from J, with 12 bases in between. The CDR3 runs to 14 residues. Individuals drawn from 20 to 30 US areas were roughly 18 to 89 years old. The source of this sequence is a woman in her forties or fifties with acute COVID-19. Sequencing was performed on PBMCs or T cells enriched from blood (not recorded which). The chain has TRBV7-3 and TRBJ2-3; D perhaps matches TRBD2 (5 bases). CDR3 sequence: CASSTGVVTDTQYF. CDR3 in DNA: TGTGCCAGCAGTACCGGGGTTGTCACAGATACGCAGTATTTT. Based on the CDR3 plus reference TRBV7-3 and TRBJ2-3, the full variable domain is GAGVSQTPSNKVTEKGKYVELRCDPISGHTALYWYRQSLGQGPEFLIYFQGTGAADDSGLPNDRFFAVRPEGSVSTLKIQRTERGDSAVYLCASSTGVVTDTQYFGPGTRLTVL.